This T cell receptor (beta chain) stems from a study of blood T cell repertoires in COVID-19. Study information: In each case, the material was cDNA or gDNA derived from T cells, B-cell-depleted T cells, or PBMCs.

CDR1 and CDR2 from the germline V gene are SGHVS and FQNEAQ. The CDR3 is 20 amino acids. The V and J ends lost 4 bases and 0 bases respectively, with 25 bases between them. The study assigned cohorts using participant-reported clinical history. Recovered participants had two consecutive negative NP/OP PCR tests, healthcare professional clearance, or symptom resolution. Authors' methods: Counts of nucleated cells, estimated from reference gene primer amplification, were obtained. This table comes from immunoSEQ multiplex PCR, and its TCRdb copy is limited to in-frame clones, with some not included. Clone size and the V and J calls come from that table; the DNA yielded D and trimming. The sample has about 50,000 clones, 85% to 90% seen once.

V is TRBV7-8 and J is TRBJ2-1, with D perhaps matching TRBD2 (5 bases). The TCR sequence derives from a woman in her fifties or sixties who had recovered from COVID-19. Sequenced material: PBMCs or T cells enriched from blood (not recorded which). CDR3 coding DNA: TGTGCCAGCAGCTCCTCGGGGTCGTGGACCACTTCGGTCTCCTACAATGAGCAGTTCTTC. Translation: CASSSSGSWTTSVSYNEQFF.